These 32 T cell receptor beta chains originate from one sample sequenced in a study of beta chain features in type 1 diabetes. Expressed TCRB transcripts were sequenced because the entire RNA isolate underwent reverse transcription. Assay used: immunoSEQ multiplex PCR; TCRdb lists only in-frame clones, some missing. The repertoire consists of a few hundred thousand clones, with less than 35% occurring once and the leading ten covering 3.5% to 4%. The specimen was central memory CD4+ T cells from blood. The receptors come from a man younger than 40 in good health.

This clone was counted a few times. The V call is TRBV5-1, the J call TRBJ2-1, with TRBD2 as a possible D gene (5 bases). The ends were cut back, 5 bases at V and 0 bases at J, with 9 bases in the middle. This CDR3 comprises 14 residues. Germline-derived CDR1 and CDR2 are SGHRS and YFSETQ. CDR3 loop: CASSPGSSYNEQFF. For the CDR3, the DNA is TGCGCCAGCAGTCCGGGAAGCTCCTACAATGAGCAGTTCTTC. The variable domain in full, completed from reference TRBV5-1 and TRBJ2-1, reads KAGVTQTPRYLIKTRGQQVTLSCSPISGHRSVSWYQQTPGQGLQFLFEYFSETQRNKGNFPGRFSGRQFSNSRSEMNVSTLELGDSALYLCASSPGSSYNEQFFGPGTRLTVL.

The CDR3 region is CASSLFREEPQHF. The DNA of the CDR3 is TGTGCCAGCAGTTTATTCAGGGAAGAGCCCCAGCATTTT. The gene calls are TRBV27 and TRBJ1-5, with D possibly TRBD1 on 5 matching bases. The germline V and J ends were trimmed by 1 base and 8 bases, with 9 bases remaining between them. There are 13 residues in the CDR3. The germline V gene has CDR1 MNHEY and CDR2 SMNVEV (reference sequence).

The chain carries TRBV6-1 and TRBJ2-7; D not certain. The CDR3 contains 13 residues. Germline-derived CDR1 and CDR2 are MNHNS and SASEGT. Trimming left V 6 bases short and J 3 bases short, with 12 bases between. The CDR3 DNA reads TGTGCCAGCAGGAGAAGAGAGGACTACGAGCAGTACTTC. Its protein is CASRRREDYEQYF.

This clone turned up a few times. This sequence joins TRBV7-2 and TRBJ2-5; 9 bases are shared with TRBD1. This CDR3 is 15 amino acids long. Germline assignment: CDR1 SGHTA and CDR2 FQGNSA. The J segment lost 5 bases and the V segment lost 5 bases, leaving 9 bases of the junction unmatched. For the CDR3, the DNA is TGTGCCAGCAGCGCCGGGACAGGGAACCGGGAGACCCAGTACTTC. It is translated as CASSAGTGNRETQYF.

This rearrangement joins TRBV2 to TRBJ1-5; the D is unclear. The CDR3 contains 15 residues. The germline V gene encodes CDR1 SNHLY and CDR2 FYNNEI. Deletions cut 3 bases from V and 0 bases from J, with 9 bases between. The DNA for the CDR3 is TGTGCCAGCAGTGATGATAGCCATAGCAATCAGCCCCAGCATTTT. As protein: CASSDDSHSNQPQHF.

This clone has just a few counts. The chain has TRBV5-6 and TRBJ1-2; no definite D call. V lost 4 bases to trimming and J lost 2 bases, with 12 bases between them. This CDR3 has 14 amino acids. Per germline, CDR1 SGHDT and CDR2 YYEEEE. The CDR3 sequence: CASSPEAGNYGYTF. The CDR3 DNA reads TGTGCCAGCAGCCCAGAGGCCGGGAACTATGGCTACACCTTC.

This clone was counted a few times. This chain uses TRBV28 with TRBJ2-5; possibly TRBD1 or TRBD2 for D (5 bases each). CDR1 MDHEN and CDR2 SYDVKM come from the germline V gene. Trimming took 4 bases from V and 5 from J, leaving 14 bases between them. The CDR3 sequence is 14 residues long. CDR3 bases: TGTGCCAGCAGTTCTCAGGGTTGGGAGGAGACCCAGTACTTC. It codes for CASSSQGWEETQYF.

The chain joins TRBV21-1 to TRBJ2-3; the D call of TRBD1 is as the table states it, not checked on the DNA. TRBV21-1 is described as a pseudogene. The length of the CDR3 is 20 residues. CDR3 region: CASSKAPRDRSYFSTDTQYF. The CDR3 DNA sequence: TGTGCCAGCAGCAAAGCTCCCCGGGACAGAAGTTACTTTAGCACAGATACGCAGTATTTT.

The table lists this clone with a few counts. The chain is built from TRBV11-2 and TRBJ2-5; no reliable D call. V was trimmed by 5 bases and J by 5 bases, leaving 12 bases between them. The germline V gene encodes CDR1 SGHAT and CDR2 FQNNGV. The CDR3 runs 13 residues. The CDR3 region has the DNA TGTGCCAGCAGCGGCCAAGTTGGGGAGACCCAGTACTTC. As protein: CASSGQVGETQYF.

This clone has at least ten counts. CDR3 in amino acids: CAISEEGQDTDTQYF. CDR3 coding DNA: TGTGCCATCAGTGAGGAGGGACAGGACACAGATACGCAGTATTTT. This chain connects TRBV10-3 to TRBJ2-3; 8 bases line up with TRBD1. J lost 2 bases, V lost 2 bases, and 3 bases had no gene match. This CDR3 has 15 amino acids. The germline CDR1 and CDR2 sequences are ENHRY and SYGVKD.

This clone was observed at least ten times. CDR3 sequence reads: CSVEGRTDTQYF. The CDR3 DNA follows: TGCAGCGTTGAGGGAAGAACAGATACGCAGTATTTT. This chain links TRBV29-1 with TRBJ2-3; D not certain. V lost 3 bases and J lost 3, with 7 bases in between. This CDR3 has 12 amino acids. Germline V gives CDR1 SQVTM, CDR2 ANQGSEA.

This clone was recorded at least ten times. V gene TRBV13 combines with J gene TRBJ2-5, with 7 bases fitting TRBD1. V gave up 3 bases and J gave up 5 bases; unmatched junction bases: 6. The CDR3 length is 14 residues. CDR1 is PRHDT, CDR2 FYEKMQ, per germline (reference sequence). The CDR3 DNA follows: TGTGCCAGCAGCTTGTCTCAGGGGGTTGAGACCCAGTACTTC. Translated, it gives CASSLSQGVETQYF.

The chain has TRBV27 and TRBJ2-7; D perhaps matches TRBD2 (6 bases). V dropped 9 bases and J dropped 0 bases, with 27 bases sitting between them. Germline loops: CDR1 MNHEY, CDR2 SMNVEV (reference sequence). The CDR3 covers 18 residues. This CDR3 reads CASSPPRKASEISYEQYF. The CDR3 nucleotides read TGTGCCAGTAGCCCACCCCGTAAGGCTAGCGAGATCTCCTACGAGCAGTACTTC.

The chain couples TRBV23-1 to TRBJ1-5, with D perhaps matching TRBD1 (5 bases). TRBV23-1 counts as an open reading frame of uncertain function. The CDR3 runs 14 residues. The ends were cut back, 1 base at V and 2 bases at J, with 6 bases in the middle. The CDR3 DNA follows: TGCGCCAGCAGTCAATTGACAGGCAATCAGCCCCAGCATTTT. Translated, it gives CASSQLTGNQPQHF.

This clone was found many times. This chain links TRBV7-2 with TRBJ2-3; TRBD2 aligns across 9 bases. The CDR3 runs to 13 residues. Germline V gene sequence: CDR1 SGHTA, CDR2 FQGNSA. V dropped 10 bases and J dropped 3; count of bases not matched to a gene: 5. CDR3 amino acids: CAISSGTTDTQYF. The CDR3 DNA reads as TGTGCCATCTCTAGCGGGACTACAGATACGCAGTATTTT.

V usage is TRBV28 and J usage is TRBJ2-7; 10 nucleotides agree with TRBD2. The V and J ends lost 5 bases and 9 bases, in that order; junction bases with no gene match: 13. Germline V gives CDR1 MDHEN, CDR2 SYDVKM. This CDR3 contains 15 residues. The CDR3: CASSVARAGGPRQYF. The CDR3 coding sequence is TGTGCCAGCAGTGTCGCTAGAGCGGGAGGGCCCAGGCAGTACTTC.

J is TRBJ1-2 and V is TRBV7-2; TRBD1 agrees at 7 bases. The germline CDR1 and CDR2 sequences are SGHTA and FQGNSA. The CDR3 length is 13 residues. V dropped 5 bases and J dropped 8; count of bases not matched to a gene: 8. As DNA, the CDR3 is TGTGCCAGCAGCCTCGACAGGGCGCGGGGCTACACCTTC. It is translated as CASSLDRARGYTF.

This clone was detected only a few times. The CDR3 DNA is TGTGCCAGCAGCGGGACAAACTATGGCTACACCTTC. This encodes CASSGTNYGYTF. The rearrangement links TRBV2 to TRBJ1-2; D might be TRBD1 (6 bases). The CDR3 runs to 12 residues. V was clipped by 6 bases and J by 2 bases, with 7 bases between them. Germline V lookup: CDR1 SNHLY, CDR2 FYNNEI.

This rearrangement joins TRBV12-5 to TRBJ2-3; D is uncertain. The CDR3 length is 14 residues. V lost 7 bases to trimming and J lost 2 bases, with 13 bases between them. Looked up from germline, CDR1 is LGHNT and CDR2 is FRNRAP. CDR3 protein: CASALGPNTDTQYF. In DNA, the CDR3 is TGTGCTAGTGCCCTCGGGCCTAACACAGATACGCAGTATTTT.

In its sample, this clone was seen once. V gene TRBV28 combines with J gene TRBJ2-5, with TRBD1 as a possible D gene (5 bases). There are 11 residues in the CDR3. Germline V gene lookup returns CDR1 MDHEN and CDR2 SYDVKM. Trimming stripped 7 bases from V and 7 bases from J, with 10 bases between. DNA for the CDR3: TGTGCCAGCAATCAGGGCTCGACCCAGTACTTC. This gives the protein CASNQGSTQYF. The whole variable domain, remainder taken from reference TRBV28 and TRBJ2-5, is DVKVTQSSRYLVKRTGEKVFLECVQDMDHENMFWYRQDPGLGLRLIYFSYDVKMKEKGDIPEGYSVSREKKERFSLILESASTNQTSMYLCASNQGSTQYFGPGTRLLVL.

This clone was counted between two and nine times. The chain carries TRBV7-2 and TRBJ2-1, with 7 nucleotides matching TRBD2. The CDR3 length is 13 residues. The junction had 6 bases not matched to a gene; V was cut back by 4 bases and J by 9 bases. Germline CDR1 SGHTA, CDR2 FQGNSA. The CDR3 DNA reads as TGTGCCAGCAGCTCCGGGACTATCAGTGAGCAGTTCTTC. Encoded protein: CASSSGTISEQFF.

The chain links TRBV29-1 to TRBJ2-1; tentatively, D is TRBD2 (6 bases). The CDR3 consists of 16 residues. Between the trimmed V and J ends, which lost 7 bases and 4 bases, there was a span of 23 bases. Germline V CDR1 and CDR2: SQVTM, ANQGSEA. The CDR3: CSATPYHSGMYNEQFF. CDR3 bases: TGCAGCGCCACCCCTTACCATAGCGGCATGTACAATGAGCAGTTCTTC.

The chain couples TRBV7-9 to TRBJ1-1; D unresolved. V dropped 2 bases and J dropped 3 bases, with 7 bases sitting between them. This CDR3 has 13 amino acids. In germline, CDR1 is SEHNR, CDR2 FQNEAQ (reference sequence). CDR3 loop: CASSLRADTEAFF. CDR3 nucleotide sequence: TGTGCCAGCAGCTTAAGGGCAGACACTGAAGCTTTCTTT.

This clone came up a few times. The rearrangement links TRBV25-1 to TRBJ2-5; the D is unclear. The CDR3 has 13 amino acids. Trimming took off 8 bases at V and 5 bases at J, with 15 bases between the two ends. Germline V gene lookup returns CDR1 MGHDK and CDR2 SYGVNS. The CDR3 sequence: CASGFGSAETQYF. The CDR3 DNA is TGTGCCAGCGGGTTTGGGTCGGCGGAGACCCAGTACTTC.

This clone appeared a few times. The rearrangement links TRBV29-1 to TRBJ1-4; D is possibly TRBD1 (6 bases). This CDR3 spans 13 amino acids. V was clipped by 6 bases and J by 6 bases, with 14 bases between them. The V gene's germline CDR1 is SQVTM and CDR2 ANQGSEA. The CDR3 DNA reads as TGCAGCGTCGTCAGGGGAGGAGATGAAAAACTGTTTTTT. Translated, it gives CSVVRGGDEKLFF.

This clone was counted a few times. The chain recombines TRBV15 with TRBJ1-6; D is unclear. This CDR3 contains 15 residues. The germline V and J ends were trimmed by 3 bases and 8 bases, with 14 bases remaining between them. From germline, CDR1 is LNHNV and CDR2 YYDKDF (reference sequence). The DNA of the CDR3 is TGTGCCACCAGCAGTGGACCCGTGGTGGATTCACCCCTCCACTTT. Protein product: CATSSGPVVDSPLHF.

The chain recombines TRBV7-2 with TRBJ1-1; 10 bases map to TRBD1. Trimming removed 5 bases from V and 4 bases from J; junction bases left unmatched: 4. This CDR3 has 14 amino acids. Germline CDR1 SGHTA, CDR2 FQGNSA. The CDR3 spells CASSPGTGATEAFF. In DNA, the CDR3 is TGTGCCAGCAGCCCCGGGACAGGGGCCACTGAAGCTTTCTTT.

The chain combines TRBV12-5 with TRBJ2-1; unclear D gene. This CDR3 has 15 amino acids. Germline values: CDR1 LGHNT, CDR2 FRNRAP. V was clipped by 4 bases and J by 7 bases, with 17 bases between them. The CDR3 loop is CASGSPGPRVNEQFF. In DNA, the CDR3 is TGTGCTAGTGGTTCTCCCGGACCAAGGGTGAATGAGCAGTTCTTC.

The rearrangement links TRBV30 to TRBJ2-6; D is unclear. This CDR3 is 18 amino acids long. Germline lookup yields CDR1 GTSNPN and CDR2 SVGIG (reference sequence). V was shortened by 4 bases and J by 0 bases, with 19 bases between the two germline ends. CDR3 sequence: CAWTPLGQIVSGANVLTF. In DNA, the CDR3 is TGTGCCTGGACCCCCCTAGGGCAGATAGTCTCTGGGGCCAACGTCCTGACTTTC.

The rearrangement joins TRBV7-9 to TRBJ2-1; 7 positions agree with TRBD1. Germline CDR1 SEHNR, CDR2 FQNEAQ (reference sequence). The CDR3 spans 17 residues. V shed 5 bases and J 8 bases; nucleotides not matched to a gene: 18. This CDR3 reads CASSPARRGQRAYEQFF. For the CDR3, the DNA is TGTGCCAGCAGCCCAGCTCGTCGGGGACAGCGTGCGTATGAGCAGTTCTTC. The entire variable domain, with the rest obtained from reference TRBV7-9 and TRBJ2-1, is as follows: DTGVSQNPRHKITKRGQNVTFRCDPISEHNRLYWYRQTLGQGPEFLTYFQNEAQLEKSRLLSDRFSAERPKGSFSTLEIQRTEQGDSAMYLCASSPARRGQRAYEQFFGPGTRLTVL.

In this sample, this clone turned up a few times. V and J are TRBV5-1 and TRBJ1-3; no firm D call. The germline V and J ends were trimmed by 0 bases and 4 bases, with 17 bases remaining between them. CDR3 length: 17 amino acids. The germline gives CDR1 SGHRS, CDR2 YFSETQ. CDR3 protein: CASSLDPWRPGGNTIYF. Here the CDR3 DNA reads TGCGCCAGCAGCTTGGACCCCTGGAGGCCGGGAGGAAACACCATATATTTT.

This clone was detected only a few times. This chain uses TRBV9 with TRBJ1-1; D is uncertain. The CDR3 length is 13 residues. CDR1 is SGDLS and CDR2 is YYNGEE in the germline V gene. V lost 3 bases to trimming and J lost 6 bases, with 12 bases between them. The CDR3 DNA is TGTGCCAGCAGCGCCAGGACCGGGTCTGAAGCTTTCTTT. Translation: CASSARTGSEAFF.